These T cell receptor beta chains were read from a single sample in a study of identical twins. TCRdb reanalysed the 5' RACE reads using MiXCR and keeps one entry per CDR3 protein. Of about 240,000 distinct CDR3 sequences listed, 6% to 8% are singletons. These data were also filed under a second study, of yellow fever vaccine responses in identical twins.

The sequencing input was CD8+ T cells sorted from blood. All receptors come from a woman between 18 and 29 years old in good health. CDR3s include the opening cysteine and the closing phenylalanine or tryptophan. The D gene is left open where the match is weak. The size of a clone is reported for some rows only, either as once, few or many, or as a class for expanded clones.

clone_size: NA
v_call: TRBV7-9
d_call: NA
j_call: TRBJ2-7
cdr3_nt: TGTGCCAGCAGCTTTAGTGGCAGGGCGTACGAGCAGTACTTC
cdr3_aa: CASSFSGRAYEQYF

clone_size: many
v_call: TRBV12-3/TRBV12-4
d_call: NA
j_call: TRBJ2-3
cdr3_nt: TGTGCCAGCAGCCCGGGACCTAACACAGATACGCAGTATTTT
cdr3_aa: CASSPGPNTDTQYF

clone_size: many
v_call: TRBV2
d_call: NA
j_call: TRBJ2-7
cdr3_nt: TGTGCCAGCCAGGACAGAGACACCTACGAGCAGTACTTC
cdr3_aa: CASQDRDTYEQYF

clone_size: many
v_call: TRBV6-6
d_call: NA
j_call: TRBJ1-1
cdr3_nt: TGTGCCAGCGGGGAGACAGCGAACACTGAAGCTTTCTTT
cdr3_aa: CASGETANTEAFF

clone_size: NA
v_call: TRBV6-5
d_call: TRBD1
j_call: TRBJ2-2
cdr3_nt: TGTGCCAGCAGTTACCCAACTAAGCCGGACAGGGGAGGCACCGGGGAGCTGTTTTTT
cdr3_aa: CASSYPTKPDRGGTGELFF

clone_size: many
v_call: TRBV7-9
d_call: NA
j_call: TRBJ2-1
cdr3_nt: TGTGCCAGCAGCTTAATTTCGGGTTATAGAGATGAGCAGTTCTTC
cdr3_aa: CASSLISGYRDEQFF

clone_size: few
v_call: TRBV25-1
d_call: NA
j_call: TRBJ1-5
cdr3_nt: TGTGCCAGCACCCCGTCCGGGTTAAATCAGCCCCAGCATTTT
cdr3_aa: CASTPSGLNQPQHF

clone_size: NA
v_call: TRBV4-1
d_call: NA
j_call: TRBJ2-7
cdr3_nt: TGCGCCAGCAGCCAAGAACGACAGGCCGAATACGAGCAGTACTTC
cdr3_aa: CASSQERQAEYEQYF

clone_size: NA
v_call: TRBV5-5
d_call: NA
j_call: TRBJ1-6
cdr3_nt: TGTGCCAGCAGCTTGAGGGCGGTAGATTTTAGTTCACCCCTCCACTTT
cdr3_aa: CASSLRAVDFSSPLHF

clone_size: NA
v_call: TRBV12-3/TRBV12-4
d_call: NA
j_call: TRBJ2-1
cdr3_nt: TGTGCCAGCAGTTTTATGAGTGAGCAGTTCTTC
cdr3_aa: CASSFMSEQFF

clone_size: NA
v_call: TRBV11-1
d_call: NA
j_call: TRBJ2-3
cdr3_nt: TGTGCCAGCAGCTTAGTCTATGTCAGACTAGAATATACAGATACGCAGTATTTT
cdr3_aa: CASSLVYVRLEYTDTQYF

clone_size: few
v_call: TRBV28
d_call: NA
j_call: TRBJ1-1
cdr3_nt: TGTGCCAGCAGTTTTCTAACAGGGTACCCCCGTGAAGCTTTCTTT
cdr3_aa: CASSFLTGYPREAFF

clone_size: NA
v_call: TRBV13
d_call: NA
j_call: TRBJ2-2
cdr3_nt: TGTGCCAGCAGCTTATTGGCAGGGTCAGGGGAGCTGTTTTTT
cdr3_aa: CASSLLAGSGELFF

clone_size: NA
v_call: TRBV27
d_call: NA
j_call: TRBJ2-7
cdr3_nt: TGTGCCAGCAGTTTCAATAGCGGTACCTACGAGCAGTACTTC
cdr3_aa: CASSFNSGTYEQYF

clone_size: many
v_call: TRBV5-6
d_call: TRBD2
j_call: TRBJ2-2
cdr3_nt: TGTGCCAGCAGTCATGGACTAGCGGGAGTAATCGGGGAGCTGTTTTTT
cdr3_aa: CASSHGLAGVIGELFF

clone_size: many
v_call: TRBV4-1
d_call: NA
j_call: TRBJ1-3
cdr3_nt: TGCGCCAGCAGCCAAGATTGGCAGGGCGGAAACACCATATATTTT
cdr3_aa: CASSQDWQGGNTIYF

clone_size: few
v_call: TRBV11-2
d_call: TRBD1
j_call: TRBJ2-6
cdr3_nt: TGTGCCAGCAGCTTAGGACACGGGACAGATAGCTCTGGGGCCAACGTCCTGACTTTC
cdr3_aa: CASSLGHGTDSSGANVLTF

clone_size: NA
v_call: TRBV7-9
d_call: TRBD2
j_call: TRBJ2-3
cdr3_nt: TGTGCCAGCAGCTCCGGGACTAGGGATTCGCAGTATTTT
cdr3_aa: CASSSGTRDSQYF

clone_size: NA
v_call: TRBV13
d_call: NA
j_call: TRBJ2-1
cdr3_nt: TGTGCCAGCAGCTTAGGCGGACTACCTAGGTCGGCGTACAATGAGCAGTTCTTC
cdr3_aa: CASSLGGLPRSAYNEQFF

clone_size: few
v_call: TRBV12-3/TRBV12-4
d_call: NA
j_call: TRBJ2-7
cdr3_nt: TGTGCCAGCAGTTTAGCCAAGCGCGAGCAGTACTTC
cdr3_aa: CASSLAKREQYF

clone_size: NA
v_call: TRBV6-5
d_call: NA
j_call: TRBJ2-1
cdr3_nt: TGTGCCAGCAGTTATATGGGATTCTCCTACAATGAGCAGTTCTTC
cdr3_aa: CASSYMGFSYNEQFF

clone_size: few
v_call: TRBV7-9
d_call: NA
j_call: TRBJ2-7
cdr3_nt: TGTGCCAGCAGCTTATTACTTTCCTACGAGCAGTACTTC
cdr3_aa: CASSLLLSYEQYF

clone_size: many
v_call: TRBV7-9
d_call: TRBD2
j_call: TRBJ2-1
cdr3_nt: TGTGCCAGCAGCTTAGCTAGCAGCGGGGGCCGGTACAATGAGCAGTTCTTC
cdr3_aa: CASSLASSGGRYNEQFF

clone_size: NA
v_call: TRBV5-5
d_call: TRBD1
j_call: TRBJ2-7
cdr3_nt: TGTGCCAGCAGCGCACGGACAGGGTCGCCAAACTACGAGCAGTACTTC
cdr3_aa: CASSARTGSPNYEQYF

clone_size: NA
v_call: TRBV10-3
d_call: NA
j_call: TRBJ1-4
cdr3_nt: TGTGACATCGGACAGTATAATGAAAAACTGTTTTTT
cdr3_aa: CDIGQYNEKLFF

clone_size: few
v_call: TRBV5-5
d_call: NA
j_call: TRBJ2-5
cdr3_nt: TGTGCCAGCAGCCCCGCGGGTAGCGTGGGAGAGACCCAGTACTTC
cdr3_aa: CASSPAGSVGETQYF

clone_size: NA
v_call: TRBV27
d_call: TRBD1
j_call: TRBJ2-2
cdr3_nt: TGTGCCAGCAGTTTATCCGGACAGGGTTTTTACACCGGGGAGCTGTTTTTT
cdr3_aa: CASSLSGQGFYTGELFF

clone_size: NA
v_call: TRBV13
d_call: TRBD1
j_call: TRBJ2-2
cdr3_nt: TGTGCCAGCAGCGAGGGGACAGGGGCGAACACCGGGGAGCTGTTTTTT
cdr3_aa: CASSEGTGANTGELFF

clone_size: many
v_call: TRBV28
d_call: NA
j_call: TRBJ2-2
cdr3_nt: TGTGCCAGCAGACCAAACCTAGGGGCATCCGGGGAGCTGTTTTTT
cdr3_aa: CASRPNLGASGELFF

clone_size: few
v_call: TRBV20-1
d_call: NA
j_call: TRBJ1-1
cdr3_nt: TGCAGTGCTAGAGACACAGAGATTGAAGCTTTCTTT
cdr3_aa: CSARDTEIEAFF

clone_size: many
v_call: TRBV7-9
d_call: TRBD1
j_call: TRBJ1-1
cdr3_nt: TGTGCCAGCAGCCCAGGACAGGCCAACACTGAAGCTTTCTTT
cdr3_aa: CASSPGQANTEAFF

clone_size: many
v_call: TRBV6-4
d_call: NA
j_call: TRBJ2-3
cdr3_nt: TGTGCCAGCAGTGTAGGGGGACACACAGATACGCAGTATTTT
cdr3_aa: CASSVGGHTDTQYF

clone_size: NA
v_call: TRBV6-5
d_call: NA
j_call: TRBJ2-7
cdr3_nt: TGTGCCACCACGGCCGGGGGCTACGAGCAGTACTTC
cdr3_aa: CATTAGGYEQYF

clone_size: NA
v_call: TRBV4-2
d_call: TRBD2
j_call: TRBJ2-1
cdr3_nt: TGTGCCAGCAGCCAAGTGGATAGCGGGAGCTACAATGAGCGGTTCTTC
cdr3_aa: CASSQVDSGSYNERFF

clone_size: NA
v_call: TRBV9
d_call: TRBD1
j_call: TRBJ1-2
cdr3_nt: TGTGCCAGCAGGGGTGGAGACAGGGTCAATGGCTACACCTTC
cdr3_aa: CASRGGDRVNGYTF

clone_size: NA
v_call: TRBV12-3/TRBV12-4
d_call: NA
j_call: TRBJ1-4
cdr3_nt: TGTGCCAGCAGCCCCAGCGCAAGCTCTAATGAAAAACTGTTTTTT
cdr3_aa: CASSPSASSNEKLFF

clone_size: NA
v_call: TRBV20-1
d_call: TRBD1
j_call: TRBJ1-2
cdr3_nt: TGCAGTGCTAGTGCCGGACAGGGATACGGCTACACCTTC
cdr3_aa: CSASAGQGYGYTF

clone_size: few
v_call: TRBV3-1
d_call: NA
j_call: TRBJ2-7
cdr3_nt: TGTGCCAGCAGCCAAGATCTGGGGACCTACGAGCAGTACTTC
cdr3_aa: CASSQDLGTYEQYF

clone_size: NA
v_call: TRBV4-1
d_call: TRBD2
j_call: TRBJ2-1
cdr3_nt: TGCGCCAGCAGCCAAGTGTGGGGCGGGAGTAGCCCGCGGGAGGATGAGCAGTTCTTC
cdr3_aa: CASSQVWGGSSPREDEQFF

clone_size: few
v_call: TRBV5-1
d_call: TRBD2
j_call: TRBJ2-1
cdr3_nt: TGCGCCAGCAGCCTCAGCGGGAGAGGATACAATGAGCAGTTCTTC
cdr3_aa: CASSLSGRGYNEQFF

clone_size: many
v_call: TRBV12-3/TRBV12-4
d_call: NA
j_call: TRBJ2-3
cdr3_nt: TGTGCCAGCAGCAAGGGCACTAGCACAGATACGCAGTATTTT
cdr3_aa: CASSKGTSTDTQYF

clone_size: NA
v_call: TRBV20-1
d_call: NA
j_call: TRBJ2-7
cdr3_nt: TGCAGTGCTAGAGGGGAGGAGAACTACCGTTACGAGCAGTACTTC
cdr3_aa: CSARGEENYRYEQYF

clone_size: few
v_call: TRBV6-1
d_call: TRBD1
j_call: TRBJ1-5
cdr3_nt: TGTGCCAGCAGTGAACGAGGGTCAGGGGGGACTTTTGGTCAGCCCCAGCATTTT
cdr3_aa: CASSERGSGGTFGQPQHF

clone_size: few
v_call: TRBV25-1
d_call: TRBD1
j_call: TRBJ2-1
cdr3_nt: TGTGCCAGTGACAGGGGCAATGAGCAGTTCTTC
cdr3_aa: CASDRGNEQFF

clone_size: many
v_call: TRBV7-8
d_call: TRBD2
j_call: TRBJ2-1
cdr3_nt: TGTGCCAGCAGCCCCAGAGGAGCGGGAGGGTACAATGAGCAGTTCTTC
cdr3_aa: CASSPRGAGGYNEQFF

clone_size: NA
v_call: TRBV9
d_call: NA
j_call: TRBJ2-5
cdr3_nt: TGTGCCAGCAGCCCTACCCAAGAGACCCAGTACTTC
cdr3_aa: CASSPTQETQYF

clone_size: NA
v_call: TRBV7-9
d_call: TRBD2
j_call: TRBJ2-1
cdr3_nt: TGTGCCAGCAGCTTAGTGACTAGCGGGATCGGTGAGCAGTTCTTC
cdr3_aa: CASSLVTSGIGEQFF

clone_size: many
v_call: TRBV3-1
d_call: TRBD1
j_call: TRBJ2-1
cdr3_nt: TGTGCCAGCAGCCCCTCCGGGACAGGGGACAATGAGCAGTTCTTC
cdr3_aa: CASSPSGTGDNEQFF

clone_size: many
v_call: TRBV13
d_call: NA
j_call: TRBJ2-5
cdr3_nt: TGTGCCAGCAGCAACCGGGGCGAGGAGACCCAGTACTTC
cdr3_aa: CASSNRGEETQYF

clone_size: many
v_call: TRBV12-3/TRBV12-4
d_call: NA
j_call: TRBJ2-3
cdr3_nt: TGTGCCAGCAGTTCCGGACAGAGCACAGATACGCAGTATTTT
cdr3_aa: CASSSGQSTDTQYF

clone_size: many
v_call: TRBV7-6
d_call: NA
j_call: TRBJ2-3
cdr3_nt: TGTGCCAGCAGCTTAGGGATTGAGATGGGTGGTGCGCAGTATTTT
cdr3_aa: CASSLGIEMGGAQYF

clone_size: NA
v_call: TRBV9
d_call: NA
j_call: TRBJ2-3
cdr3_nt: TGTGCCAGCAGCGATCTTACCGGGACAACTAGCACAGATACGCAGTATTTT
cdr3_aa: CASSDLTGTTSTDTQYF

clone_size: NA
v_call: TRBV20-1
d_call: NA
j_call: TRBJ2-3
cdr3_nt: TGCAGTGCTAGAGTGGTAGAACGCACAGATACGCAGTATTTT
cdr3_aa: CSARVVERTDTQYF

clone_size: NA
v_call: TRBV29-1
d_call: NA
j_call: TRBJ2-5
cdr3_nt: TGCAGTGGACTTACCCTTTCCGGTCTCGGGGAGACCCAGTACTTC
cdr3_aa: CSGLTLSGLGETQYF

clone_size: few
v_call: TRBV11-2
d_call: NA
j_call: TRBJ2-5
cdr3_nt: TGTGCCAGCAGCTTAACCCAACTGGGACTTTCAGGTCAAGAGACCCAGTACTTC
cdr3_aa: CASSLTQLGLSGQETQYF

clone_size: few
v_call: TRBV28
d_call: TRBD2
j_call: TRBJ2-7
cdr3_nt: TGTGCCAGCAGTCTGAATCCGAAATGGCGGGAGGCCACCTACGAGCAGTACTTC
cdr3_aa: CASSLNPKWREATYEQYF

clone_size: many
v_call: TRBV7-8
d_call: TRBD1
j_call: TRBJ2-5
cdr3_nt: TGTGCCAGCAGCTTAGGGACAGGGGGGCAAGAGACCCAGTACTTC
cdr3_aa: CASSLGTGGQETQYF

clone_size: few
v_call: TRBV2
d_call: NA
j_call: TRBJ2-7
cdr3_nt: TGTGCCAGCAGTGACCCCGAGGGGACCTACGAGCAGTACTTC
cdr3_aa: CASSDPEGTYEQYF

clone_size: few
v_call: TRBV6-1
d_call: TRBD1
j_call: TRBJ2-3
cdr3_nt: TGTGCCAGCAGTGAAAGGACAGGGGACGGGGATACGCAGTATTTT
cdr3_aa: CASSERTGDGDTQYF

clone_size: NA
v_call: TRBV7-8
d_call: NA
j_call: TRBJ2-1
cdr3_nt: TGTGCCAGCAGCTTATGGGGCAGGGTAGAGAATGAGCAGTTCTTC
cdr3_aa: CASSLWGRVENEQFF